These T cell receptor beta chains were read from a single sample in a study of identical twins. Each CDR3 protein gets one entry after TCRdb re-called the 5' RACE reads with MiXCR. This table has roughly 230,000 distinct CDR3 sequences, about 8.3% appearing once. These same data were also listed under a study on yellow fever vaccine responses in identical twins.

Sequencing was performed on CD8+ T cells sorted from blood. All receptors derive from a woman between 18 and 29 years old in good health. Each CDR3 is given with its conserved first and last residue. The D gene is left open where the match is weak. Size values are once, few and many counts, or a class for expanded clones, and some rows have none.

>NA|TRBJ2-2|TRBV5-1|many
TGCGCCAGCAGCTTGGTCGGGGGTGACACCGGGGAGCTGTTTTTT
CASSLVGGDTGELFF
>NA|TRBJ2-1|TRBV29-1|many
TGCAGCGTTGAGGGGAGTTCCTACAATGAGCAGTTCTTC
CSVEGSSYNEQFF
>NA|TRBJ2-3|TRBV14|many
TGTGCCAGCAGCCAAGAGCCGGCAGATACGCAGTATTTT
CASSQEPADTQYF
>NA|TRBJ1-1|TRBV29-1|many
TGCAGCGTTGATCGAGACAGCGGCGGGACTGAAGCTTTCTTT
CSVDRDSGGTEAFF
>TRBD1|TRBJ2-7|TRBV27|NA
TGTGCCAGCGCAACCGGGACAGGGGTAGTCGAGCAGTACTTC
CASATGTGVVEQYF
>NA|TRBJ2-1|TRBV20-1|NA
TGCAGTGCAGAGGAGTGGCGGAACAATGAGCAGTTCTTC
CSAEEWRNNEQFF
>TRBD1|TRBJ1-4|TRBV13|NA
TGTGCCAGCAGCCGAACCACAGGGGTTGGTGAAAAACTGTTTTTT
CASSRTTGVGEKLFF
>TRBD2|TRBJ2-7|TRBV28|NA
TGTGCCAGCAGTGGAATTACTAGCGGGAGAGTAATGGACGAGCAGTACTTC
CASSGITSGRVMDEQYF
>NA|TRBJ2-3|TRBV7-9|once
TGTGCCAGCAGCCAACCTGACAAGAGCGGGCACACAGATACGCAGTATTTT
CASSQPDKSGHTDTQYF
>NA|TRBJ2-7|TRBV7-9|few
TGTGCCAGCAGCTTAGGTACGCGCGACGAGCAGTACTTC
CASSLGTRDEQYF
>NA|TRBJ2-3|TRBV27|NA
TGTGCCAGCAGTGCCTACCTACAGGGAACGCAGTATTTT
CASSAYLQGTQYF
>NA|TRBJ2-7|TRBV27|NA
TGTGCCAGCAGTTTTGCTCGGCGGGGGCCCCCAGGGTACGAGCAGTACTTC
CASSFARRGPPGYEQYF
>NA|TRBJ2-7|TRBV4-1|few
TGCGCCAGCAGCCAACCTTCTCGCTACGAGCAGTACTTC
CASSQPSRYEQYF
>NA|TRBJ2-1|TRBV9|many
TGTGCCAGCAGCGTAGGAGGGGAAGTCCAGTTCTTC
CASSVGGEVQFF
>TRBD2|TRBJ2-1|TRBV6-5|few
TGTGCCAGCAGTTCGTGGACTAGCGGGAGGTACGATGAGCAGTTCTTC
CASSSWTSGRYDEQFF
>TRBD2|TRBJ2-5|TRBV14|NA
TGTGCCAGCAGCCAAGGTTTTACCCTAGCGGGGGGTAGAGAGACCCAGTACTTC
CASSQGFTLAGGRETQYF
>TRBD2|TRBJ2-5|TRBV27|NA
TGTGCCAGCAGTTTAGGCGGAGCTAGCGGGAGGGAGACCCAGTACTTC
CASSLGGASGRETQYF
>NA|TRBJ2-5|TRBV4-3|many
TGCGCCAGCAGCCAAGATCTGTGGGCACCCTCCGGGGAGACCCAGTACTTC
CASSQDLWAPSGETQYF
>NA|TRBJ2-7|TRBV20-1|few
TGCAGTGCTAGCGCGGGGATGGGGTACGAGCAGTACTTC
CSASAGMGYEQYF
>NA|TRBJ2-3|TRBV3-1|few
TGTGCCAGCAGCCAACCCGACGGCACAGATACGCAGTATTTT
CASSQPDGTDTQYF
>TRBD1|TRBJ2-5|TRBV5-6|NA
TGTGCCAGCAGCTTGGGCCGGGACAGCCAAGAGACCCAGTACTTC
CASSLGRDSQETQYF
>TRBD2|TRBJ2-1|TRBV4-3|NA
TGCGCCAGCAGCCAAGACGCTAGCGGGAAATACAATGAGCAGTTCTTC
CASSQDASGKYNEQFF
>TRBD2|TRBJ2-5|TRBV24-1|few
TGTGCCACCAGTGACACCGGGACTAGCGGTCAAGAGACCCAGTACTTC
CATSDTGTSGQETQYF
>NA|TRBJ2-5|TRBV10-3|NA
TGTGCCATCAGGGACGGACCTGAGCAAGAGACCCAGTACTTC
CAIRDGPEQETQYF
>TRBD1|TRBJ2-7|TRBV28|NA
TGTGCCAGCCGAGAGAACAGGGGGCACTACGAGCAGTACTTC
CASRENRGHYEQYF
>TRBD2|TRBJ2-3|TRBV28|many
TGTGCCAGCAGTTTAACTACTAGCGGGATCACAGATACGCAGTATTTT
CASSLTTSGITDTQYF
>NA|TRBJ1-2|TRBV30|NA
TGTGCCTGCTTAGGGGGTCAAGACTCTAACTATGGCTACACCTTC
CACLGGQDSNYGYTF
>NA|TRBJ2-7|TRBV12-3/TRBV12-4|few
TGTGCCAGCAGTTTAGGGCAGGCTAAGTACTTC
CASSLGQAKYF
>NA|TRBJ2-7|TRBV12-3/TRBV12-4|few
TGTGCCAGCAGAAGGACGGGGACCTACGAGCAGTACTTC
CASRRTGTYEQYF
>NA|TRBJ2-3|TRBV5-1|NA
TGCGCCAGCTTGGGGGGCGAAAGAACAGATACGCAGTATTTT
CASLGGERTDTQYF
>TRBD1|TRBJ2-2|TRBV28|NA
TGTGCCAGCAGTCCAGTCGGGACAGGGCGGGTCACCGGGGAGCTGTTTTTT
CASSPVGTGRVTGELFF
>TRBD2|TRBJ2-1|TRBV10-2|once
TGCGCCAGCAGTGACGAGCCCCTAGCGGATGAGCAGTTCTTC
CASSDEPLADEQFF
>TRBD2|TRBJ2-3|TRBV4-2|many
TGTGCCAGCAGCCAAGATCGGACTAGCGGGGGCGGGAGCACAGATACGCAGTATTTT
CASSQDRTSGGGSTDTQYF
>NA|TRBJ2-1|TRBV9|NA
TGTGCCAGTGGCAGTCAAAAGTTAAATGAGCAGTTCTTC
CASGSQKLNEQFF
>TRBD2|TRBJ2-2|TRBV4-3|few
TGCGCCAGCAGCCAAGATGAGACTAGCGGCGGGGAGCTGTTTTTT
CASSQDETSGGELFF
>TRBD2|TRBJ2-7|TRBV3-1|many
TGTGCCAGCAGCCCCTTCGCTAGCGGGGGTTTATACGAGCAGTACTTC
CASSPFASGGLYEQYF
>TRBD2|TRBJ2-1|TRBV6-1|NA
TGTGCCAGCAGCGTCGGACTAGCGGGAGTGGATGAGCAGTTCTTC
CASSVGLAGVDEQFF
>NA|TRBJ2-7|TRBV28|many
TGTGCCAGCAGTCTATCAGGGGTGCCAGACGAAGAGACCTACGAGCAGTACTTC
CASSLSGVPDEETYEQYF
>TRBD2|TRBJ2-3|TRBV9|NA
TGTGCCAGCAGCGTAGAAGCGGGGGATACGCAGTATTTT
CASSVEAGDTQYF
>NA|TRBJ2-5|TRBV3-1|few
TGTGCCAGCAGCTCAGTCGGGGGAGGTGAGACCCAGTACTTC
CASSSVGGGETQYF
>NA|TRBJ2-5|TRBV7-8|few
TGTGCCAGCAGCTCCCCGGAGTCCATAGGGACCCAGTACTTC
CASSSPESIGTQYF
>NA|TRBJ2-1|TRBV9|NA
TGTGCCAGCAGCGCCGGCGGGGGCTCGCAGTTCTTC
CASSAGGGSQFF
>NA|TRBJ1-1|TRBV12-3/TRBV12-4|many
TGTGCCAGCAGCCCCCACGGGACCGGCACTGAAGCTTTCTTT
CASSPHGTGTEAFF
>NA|TRBJ2-5|TRBV3-1|many
TGTGCCAGCAGCCAAGATTGGGGCAGCCAAGAGACCCAGTACTTC
CASSQDWGSQETQYF
>TRBD1|TRBJ2-3|TRBV11-3|NA
TGTGCCAGCAGCTCATCCGGGACAGGGGATTCAGATACGCAGTATTTT
CASSSSGTGDSDTQYF
>NA|TRBJ2-7|TRBV27|few
TGTGCCAGCACAGGGCCTTCCTACGAGCAGTACTTC
CASTGPSYEQYF
>TRBD2|TRBJ2-3|TRBV5-1|few
TGCGCCAGCAGCTTGGCCCTAGCGGGGGGGCGTGGAGATACGCAGTATTTT
CASSLALAGGRGDTQYF
>NA|TRBJ1-5|TRBV4-3|NA
TGCGCCAGCAGCCAAGGAGTAGGGTACAATCAGCCCCAGCATTTT
CASSQGVGYNQPQHF
>NA|TRBJ2-7|TRBV28|NA
TGTGCCAGCGGTTCCCGGCGGCGGATCTACGAGCAGTACTTC
CASGSRRRIYEQYF
>NA|TRBJ1-1|TRBV20-1|few
TGCAGTGCTAGTCCCAGGATGAACACTGAAGCTTTCTTT
CSASPRMNTEAFF
>NA|TRBJ2-1|TRBV29-1|few
TGCAGCGTTGTCAACAGTAACAATGAGCAGTTCTTC
CSVVNSNNEQFF
>NA|TRBJ1-5|TRBV5-1|few
TGCGCCAGCAGCTTGGGATGGGACGAGAATCAGCCCCAGCATTTT
CASSLGWDENQPQHF